These T cell receptor beta chains were read from a single sample in a study of blood T cell repertoires in COVID-19. The method was immunoSEQ multiplex PCR; TCRdb's version includes in-frame clones alone and lacks a portion of them. There are 150,000 to 160,000 clones in the sample; approximately 86% occur only once, and 2% to 3% lies in the top ten. Input material: peripheral blood. The receptors shown here come from a woman aged 70-85 years with acute or convalescent COVID-19. Both conserved end residues are part of each CDR3. D genes are given only for firm matches. Some rows have no size entry. The others give once, few or many, or a class for an expanded clone.

v_gene: TRBV11-2; abundance: few; d_gene: TRBD1; j_gene: TRBJ1-4; CDR3nt: TGTGCCAGCAGACCTTCCGGGACAGTGAATGAAAAACTGTTTTTT; CDR3aa: CASRPSGTVNEKLFF
v_gene: TRBV6-5; abundance: -; d_gene: TRBD1; j_gene: TRBJ2-5; CDR3nt: TGTGCCAGCAGTTACTCGGGGACAGGGATTCAAGAGACCCAGTACTTC; CDR3aa: CASSYSGTGIQETQYF
v_gene: TRBV6-5; abundance: once; d_gene: -; j_gene: TRBJ1-1; CDR3nt: TGTGCACACCGGACAGCTGACTTCACTGAAGCTTTCTTT; CDR3aa: CAHRTADFTEAFF
v_gene: TRBV5-1; abundance: -; d_gene: TRBD2; j_gene: TRBJ2-5; CDR3nt: TGCGCCAGCAGCTCGGGGGGGCTGGGAGAGACCCAGTACTTC; CDR3aa: CASSSGGLGETQYF
v_gene: TRBV12-3/TRBV12-4; abundance: few; d_gene: -; j_gene: TRBJ1-6; CDR3nt: TGTGCCACCTCCCCCGACAGCCCGCACGCCCTCCACTTT; CDR3aa: CATSPDSPHALHF
v_gene: TRBV15; abundance: few; d_gene: TRBD1; j_gene: TRBJ1-2; CDR3nt: TGTGCCACCAGCAGGGAGGGACAGGGGGCGAGTGGCTACACCTTC; CDR3aa: CATSREGQGASGYTF
v_gene: TRBV7-8; abundance: -; d_gene: TRBD1; j_gene: TRBJ1-5; CDR3nt: TGTGCCAGCAGCACCTACAGGGGCGCAGGGCAGCCCCAGCATTTT; CDR3aa: CASSTYRGAGQPQHF
v_gene: TRBV27; abundance: -; d_gene: TRBD2; j_gene: TRBJ2-1; CDR3nt: TGTGCCAGCAGTTTATCGGAGGGGACTAGCGGTTACAATGAGCAGTTCTTC; CDR3aa: CASSLSEGTSGYNEQFF
v_gene: TRBV4-1; abundance: few; d_gene: -; j_gene: TRBJ1-3; CDR3nt: TGCGCCAGCAGCCAACCCGGACTACGGCCGACCCGCACCTCAAGCTCTGGAAACACCATATATTTT; CDR3aa: CASSQPGLRPTRTSSSGNTIYF
v_gene: TRBV4-1; abundance: -; d_gene: TRBD2; j_gene: TRBJ2-5; CDR3nt: TGCGCCAGCAGCCCTACGGGCGGGGGGGCGGAGACCCAGTACTTC; CDR3aa: CASSPTGGGAETQYF
v_gene: TRBV2; abundance: -; d_gene: -; j_gene: TRBJ1-5; CDR3nt: TGTGCCAGCAGTGAAGGTCGGGGGTTAAGCAATCAGCCCCAGCATTTT; CDR3aa: CASSEGRGLSNQPQHF
v_gene: TRBV15; abundance: -; d_gene: -; j_gene: TRBJ1-2; CDR3nt: TGTGCCACCAGCAGAGATCCTTTTTCTGGGAGCCGAGGCTACACCTTC; CDR3aa: CATSRDPFSGSRGYTF
v_gene: TRBV7-2; abundance: -; d_gene: TRBD1; j_gene: TRBJ1-5; CDR3nt: TGTGCCAGCAGCGCAGACAGGGTTGAGCCCCAGCATTTT; CDR3aa: CASSADRVEPQHF
v_gene: TRBV29-1; abundance: -; d_gene: TRBD1; j_gene: TRBJ1-5; CDR3nt: TGCAGCGTTGAACTCGACAGGGGCGCGAGGTATTTT; CDR3aa: CSVELDRGARYF
v_gene: TRBV7-9; abundance: -; d_gene: -; j_gene: TRBJ2-5; CDR3nt: TGTGCCAGCAGCTTAATTTCTACTAGGTACCAAGAGACCCAGTACTTC; CDR3aa: CASSLISTRYQETQYF
v_gene: TRBV18; abundance: once; d_gene: TRBD1; j_gene: TRBJ2-7; CDR3nt: TGTGCCAGCTCCCGATTAGGACAGGGCTCCTACGAGCAGTACTTC; CDR3aa: CASSRLGQGSYEQYF
v_gene: TRBV12-5; abundance: -; d_gene: -; j_gene: TRBJ1-2; CDR3nt: TGTGCTAGTGGTTCGCAGGGGTTCTATGGCTACACCTTC; CDR3aa: CASGSQGFYGYTF
v_gene: TRBV6-4; abundance: -; d_gene: -; j_gene: TRBJ1-2; CDR3nt: TGTGCCAGCAGTGACTTCCCGGGTCAAGGAGAGGGTGGCTACACCTTC; CDR3aa: CASSDFPGQGEGGYTF
v_gene: TRBV6-5; abundance: -; d_gene: -; j_gene: TRBJ2-2; CDR3nt: TGTGCCACCAATAGGGGTGCCGGGGAGCTGTTTTTT; CDR3aa: CATNRGAGELFF
v_gene: TRBV30; abundance: -; d_gene: TRBD1; j_gene: TRBJ2-2; CDR3nt: TGTGCCTTCCACCGCCGGGACAGGGACACCGGGGAGCTGTTTTTT; CDR3aa: CAFHRRDRDTGELFF
v_gene: TRBV24-1; abundance: -; d_gene: TRBD2; j_gene: TRBJ2-3; CDR3nt: TGTGCCACCAGTGGGGCGGGGGAACCCACAGATACGCAGTATTTT; CDR3aa: CATSGAGEPTDTQYF
v_gene: TRBV13; abundance: -; d_gene: TRBD1; j_gene: TRBJ1-1; CDR3nt: TGTGCCAGCAGCTTCCGGGACAGAACCATTCGCGGCACTGAAGCTTTCTTT; CDR3aa: CASSFRDRTIRGTEAFF
v_gene: TRBV6-5; abundance: -; d_gene: TRBD1; j_gene: TRBJ1-5; CDR3nt: TGTGCCAGCAGTAAAACCGGGACAGTCAATCAGCCCCAGCATTTT; CDR3aa: CASSKTGTVNQPQHF
v_gene: TRBV19; abundance: -; d_gene: TRBD1; j_gene: TRBJ2-3; CDR3nt: TGTGCCAGTAGTCCTGGACAGGGTTCGATGGTTACGCAGTATTTT; CDR3aa: CASSPGQGSMVTQYF
v_gene: TRBV23-1; abundance: once; d_gene: -; j_gene: TRBJ2-2; CDR3nt: TGCGCCAGCAGTCAACAGGCTAGCGACACCGGGGAGCTGTTTTTT; CDR3aa: CASSQQASDTGELFF
v_gene: TRBV6-1; abundance: -; d_gene: TRBD1; j_gene: TRBJ1-5; CDR3nt: TGTGCCAGCAGTGTTTCCGGGACAGGCCGCAATCAGCCCCAGCATTTT; CDR3aa: CASSVSGTGRNQPQHF
v_gene: TRBV5-4; abundance: once; d_gene: -; j_gene: TRBJ2-2; CDR3nt: TGTGCCAGCAGCTTGTCGGCAGGGAACACCGGGGAGCTGTTTTTT; CDR3aa: CASSLSAGNTGELFF
v_gene: TRBV19; abundance: -; d_gene: TRBD1; j_gene: TRBJ1-5; CDR3nt: TGTGCCAGTAGTTTACAGGGGGCATCGCTTCAGCCCCAGCATTTT; CDR3aa: CASSLQGASLQPQHF
v_gene: TRBV5-1; abundance: once; d_gene: -; j_gene: TRBJ2-1; CDR3nt: TGCGCCAGCAGCTTTCGCGCTTATCCCCAAAGCTCCTACAATGAGCAGTTCTTC; CDR3aa: CASSFRAYPQSSYNEQFF
v_gene: TRBV2; abundance: -; d_gene: -; j_gene: TRBJ1-2; CDR3nt: TGTGCCAGCTCCGGAGGTTGGGGGCCCACGCCCTTCTATGGCTACACCTTC; CDR3aa: CASSGGWGPTPFYGYTF
v_gene: TRBV5-1; abundance: -; d_gene: TRBD1; j_gene: TRBJ2-7; CDR3nt: TGCGCCAGCAGCAGGGGACAGGGCTTTCCTTACGAGCAGTACTTC; CDR3aa: CASSRGQGFPYEQYF
v_gene: TRBV27; abundance: -; d_gene: -; j_gene: TRBJ1-1; CDR3nt: TGTGCCAGCAGTCCCCTGATGAGGTCCCCTGAAGCTTTCTTT; CDR3aa: CASSPLMRSPEAFF
v_gene: TRBV7-9; abundance: -; d_gene: TRBD1; j_gene: TRBJ1-3; CDR3nt: TGTGCCAGCAGCTTAAGGGGGACAGGGGACGGAAACACCATATATTTT; CDR3aa: CASSLRGTGDGNTIYF
v_gene: TRBV30; abundance: few; d_gene: TRBD1; j_gene: TRBJ1-4; CDR3nt: TGTGCCTGGAGTCGGGACAGGGCCAATGAAAAACTGTTTTTT; CDR3aa: CAWSRDRANEKLFF
v_gene: TRBV7-2; abundance: once; d_gene: TRBD1; j_gene: TRBJ1-2; CDR3nt: TGTGCCAGCAGCCCTACAGGGGGGGGCTACACCTTC; CDR3aa: CASSPTGGGYTF
v_gene: TRBV6-5; abundance: -; d_gene: -; j_gene: TRBJ1-6; CDR3nt: TGTGCCAGCAGTTCTGGGCCGTCCCTCTATAATTCACCCCTCCACTTT; CDR3aa: CASSSGPSLYNSPLHF
v_gene: TRBV5-1; abundance: -; d_gene: TRBD1; j_gene: TRBJ1-3; CDR3nt: TGCGCCAGCAGCTCAAACGGACAGGGGGACTCTGGAAACACCATATATTTT; CDR3aa: CASSSNGQGDSGNTIYF
v_gene: TRBV15; abundance: -; d_gene: TRBD1; j_gene: TRBJ1-4; CDR3nt: TGTGCCACCAGCGGACAGGGGGGCAATGAAAAACTGTTTTTT; CDR3aa: CATSGQGGNEKLFF